This T cell receptor (beta chain) was obtained from a study of T cells after yellow fever vaccination. From germline, CDR1 is MNHEY and CDR2 SVGAGI. The CDR3 runs 14 residues. V lost 0 bases and J lost 11, with 16 bases in between. By 5'RACE template switching, TCR cDNA was produced, with a universal primer site and UMIs added in the process. TCRdb called the 5' RACE reads again in MiXCR, with one record for every CDR3 protein. The sample includes about 550,000 distinct CDR3 sequences, about 19% of them seen just once. V usage is TRBV6-5 and J usage is TRBJ1-1, with D perhaps matching TRBD1 (6 bases). Sample: PBMCs, taken 15 days after the yellow fever booster vaccination. The TCR originated in a young man who received the YFV17D yellow fever vaccine. The DNA of the CDR3 is TGTGCCAGCAGTTACTCTGAGGGGGGGACCAGCGCTTTCTTT. Its protein is CASSYSEGGTSAFF.